This T cell receptor beta chain was captured by sequencing in a study of shared clonotypes between healthy human individuals. Study context: Researchers drew samples from a couple of women and a few men aged 18 to 49.

The assay was immunoSEQ multiplex PCR, and TCRdb's table has in-frame clones only and misses some. The sample includes around 1,000,000 clones, 60% to 85% of them seen just once. The germline V gene has CDR1 SGDLS and CDR2 YYNGEE. Trimming took 5 bases from V and 1 from J; bases not matched to a gene: 10. The CDR3 extends over 19 amino acids. Sequenced: memory CD4+ T cells from PBMCs. Regarding subset: CD45RA-negative fraction. The chain combines TRBV9 with TRBJ2-1; 15 nucleotides match TRBD2. This clonotype was obtained from a man aged 18 to 30 in good health. Some clones in this sample may be carry-over from other donors' samples. The DNA for the CDR3 is TGTGCCAGCAGTGGACTAGCGGGAGGGTCCCTCAGGTCCTACAATGAGCAGTTCTTC. This sequence encodes CASSGLAGGSLRSYNEQFF.